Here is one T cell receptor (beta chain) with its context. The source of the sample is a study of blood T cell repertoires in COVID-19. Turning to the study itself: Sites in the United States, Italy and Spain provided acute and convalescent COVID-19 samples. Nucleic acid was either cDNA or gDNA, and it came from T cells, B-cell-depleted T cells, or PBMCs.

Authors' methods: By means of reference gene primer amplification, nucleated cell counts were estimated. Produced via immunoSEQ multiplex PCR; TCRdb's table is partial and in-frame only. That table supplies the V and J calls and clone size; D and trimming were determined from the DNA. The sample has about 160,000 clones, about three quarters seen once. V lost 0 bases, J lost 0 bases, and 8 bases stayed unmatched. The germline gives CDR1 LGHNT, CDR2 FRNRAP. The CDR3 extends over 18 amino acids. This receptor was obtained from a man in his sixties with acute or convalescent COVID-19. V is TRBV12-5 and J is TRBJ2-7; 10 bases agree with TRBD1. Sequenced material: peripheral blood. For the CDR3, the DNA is TGTGCTAGTGGTTTGGTAACCTTGGGACAGGGGCGCTCCTACGAGCAGTACTTC. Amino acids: CASGLVTLGQGRSYEQYF.